The clone carrying this T cell receptor (beta chain) was observed a few times. Its antigen is undetermined. The data were obtained in a study of T cell repertoires in cytomegalovirus infection. Study summary: CMV infection plus the matching HLA type was flagged by public TCR beta signatures.

Trimming cost V 2 bases and J 7 bases, with 6 bases left between them. The CDR3 spans 12 residues. CDR1 and CDR2 from the germline V gene are MNHEY and SVGAGI. Study-wide results and limits: Cumulative frequency (of public TCR beta family members) identified carriers of CMV plus the relevant HLA. There were HLA-C-restricted CMV-specific TCR beta clonotypes dominating the ex vivo response.

TCRdb re-analysed the reads in MiXCR, keeping a single row per CDR3 protein. Among approximately 400,000 distinct CDR3 sequences listed, approximately 30% were seen once. This clonotype originated in a human donor in good health (CMV status not recorded). Some clones in this sample may be carry-over from other donors' samples. The chain is built from TRBV6-5 and TRBJ1-5, with D uncertain. Sequencing input: PBMCs. CDR3 nucleotide sequence: TGTGCCAGCAGTTACAGCGGACAGCCCCAGCATTTT. This codes for CASSYSGQPQHF.